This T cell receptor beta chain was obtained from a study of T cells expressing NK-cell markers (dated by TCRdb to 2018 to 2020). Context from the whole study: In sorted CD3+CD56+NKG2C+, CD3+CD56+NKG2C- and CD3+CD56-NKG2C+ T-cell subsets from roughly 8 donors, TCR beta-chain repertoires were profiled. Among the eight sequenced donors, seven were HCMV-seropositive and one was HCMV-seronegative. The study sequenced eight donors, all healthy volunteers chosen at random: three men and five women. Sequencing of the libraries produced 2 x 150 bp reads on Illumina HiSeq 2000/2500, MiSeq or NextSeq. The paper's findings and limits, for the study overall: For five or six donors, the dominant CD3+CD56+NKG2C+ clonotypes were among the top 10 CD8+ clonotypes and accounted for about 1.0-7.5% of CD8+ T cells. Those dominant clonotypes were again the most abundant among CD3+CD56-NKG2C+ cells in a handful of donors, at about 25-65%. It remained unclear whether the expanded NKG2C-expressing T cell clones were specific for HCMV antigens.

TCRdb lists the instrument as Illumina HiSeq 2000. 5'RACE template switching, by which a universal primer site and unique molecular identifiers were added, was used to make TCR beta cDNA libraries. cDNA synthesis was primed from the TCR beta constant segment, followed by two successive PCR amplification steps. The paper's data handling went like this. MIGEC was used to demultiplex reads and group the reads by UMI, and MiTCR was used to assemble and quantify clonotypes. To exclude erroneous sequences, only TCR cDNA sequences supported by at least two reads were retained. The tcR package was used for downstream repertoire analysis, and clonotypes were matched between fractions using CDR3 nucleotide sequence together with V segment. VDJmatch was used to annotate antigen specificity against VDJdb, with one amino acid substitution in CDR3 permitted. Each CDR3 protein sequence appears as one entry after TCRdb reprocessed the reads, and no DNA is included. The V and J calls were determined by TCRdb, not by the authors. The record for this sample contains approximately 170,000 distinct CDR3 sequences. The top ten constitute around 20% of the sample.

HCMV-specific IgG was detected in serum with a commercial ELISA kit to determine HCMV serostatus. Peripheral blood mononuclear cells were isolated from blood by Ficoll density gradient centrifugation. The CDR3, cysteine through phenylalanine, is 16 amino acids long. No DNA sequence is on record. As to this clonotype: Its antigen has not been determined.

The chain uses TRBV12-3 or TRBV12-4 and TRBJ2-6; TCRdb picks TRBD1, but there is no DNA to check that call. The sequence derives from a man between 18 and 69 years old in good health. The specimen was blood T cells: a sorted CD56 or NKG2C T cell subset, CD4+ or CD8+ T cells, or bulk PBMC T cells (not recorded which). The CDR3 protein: CASSLQGAAGANVLTF.